This TCR beta chain was identified during a study of regulatory T cells in long-lasting Graves disease. Time point specified: newly diagnosed GD, antithyroid drugs for less than 3 months. Scientists built the TCR library using RNA that was extracted from PBMCs. Sequencing libraries for TCR beta were prepared with iRepertoire HTBI primers and Arm-PCR of CDR3 regions. In TCRdb, the multiplex PCR reads were re-called with MiXCR into one record per CDR3 protein. The sample consists of 440,000 or so distinct CDR3 sequences, under 15% of them appearing once. The CDR3 length is 14 residues. CDR1 and CDR2 (germline): GTSNPN, SVGIG (reference sequence). Between the trimmed V and J ends, which lost 5 bases and 7 bases, there was a span of 17 bases. This clonotype was recorded at least ten times. These records were also assigned to another study, of T cells in Graves' hyperthyroidism and ophthalmopathy.

The input for sequencing was peripheral blood mononuclear cells (PBMCs), taken at new diagnosis, from a patient treated with antithyroid drugs. The chain joins TRBV30 to TRBJ2-2; no reliable D call. The clonotype originates from a woman under 40 with Graves disease. CDR3 sequence: CAWGWTRGVGELFF. The CDR3 region has the DNA TGTGCCTGGGGTTGGACGCGTGGGGTCGGGGAGCTGTTTTTT.